This TCR beta chain was recovered during a study of identical twins. V shed 5 bases and J shed 5 bases, with 19 bases lying between them. The CDR3 has 17 residues. CDR1 and CDR2 (germline): SGHTA, FQGNSA. This clonotype was observed a handful of times. Its antigen is currently unknown. General study findings and limits: While abundant cord blood beta clonotypes carried fewer insertions, memory repertoires showed no such pattern.

TCRdb reprocessed the 5' RACE reads with MiXCR, giving one entry per CDR3 protein. The data hold 500,000 to 700,000 distinct CDR3 sequences, with just over 7% observed a single time. This same sample was also part of a study on yellow fever vaccine responses in identical twins.

The chain links TRBV7-2 to TRBJ1-6, with a tentative D call TRBD1 (6 bases). The sequenced material came from PBMCs. The clonotype comes from a woman aged 18-35 years in good health. The CDR3 sequence: CASSQMNRDNNNSPLHF. CDR3 DNA: TGTGCCAGCAGCCAAATGAACCGGGACAATAATAATTCACCCCTCCACTTT.